This TCR beta chain was recovered during a study of CD8+CD57+ T cells in acquired aplastic anemia. Background on the study: Sorted CD4+ and CD8+ cells yielded DNA averaging about 2.9 ug.

A note on this clonotype: The junction departs from germline at one end; a sequencing error may be responsible.

Germline V gene sequence: CDR1 SGHTA, CDR2 FQGNSA. The CDR3 covers 12 residues. The template used for profiling TCR beta VDJ and CDR3 was genomic DNA. A single record per CDR3 protein comes from TCRdb applying MiXCR to the reads. The sample comprises 200,000 to 300,000 distinct CDR3 sequences, 70% to 85% of which are singletons, and about 41% rests with the top ten. For sequencing, patients were chosen who had shown expansion of CD8+CD57+ cells by flow cytometry. The cohort consisted entirely of patients having severe acquired aplastic anemia. Blood samples were obtained from patients who had received no prior therapy.

The sequence was collected from a human donor with aplastic anemia. The rearrangement uses TRBV7-2 and TRBJ1-1; D remains ambiguous. Sequences were obtained from sorted CD4+, CD8+, or CD8+CD57+ T cells (not recorded which) from PBMCs. The CDR3 region has the DNA TGTGCCAGCAGCCTGTCGGGAGGTGCCGATACGTTT. It codes for CASSLSGGADTF.